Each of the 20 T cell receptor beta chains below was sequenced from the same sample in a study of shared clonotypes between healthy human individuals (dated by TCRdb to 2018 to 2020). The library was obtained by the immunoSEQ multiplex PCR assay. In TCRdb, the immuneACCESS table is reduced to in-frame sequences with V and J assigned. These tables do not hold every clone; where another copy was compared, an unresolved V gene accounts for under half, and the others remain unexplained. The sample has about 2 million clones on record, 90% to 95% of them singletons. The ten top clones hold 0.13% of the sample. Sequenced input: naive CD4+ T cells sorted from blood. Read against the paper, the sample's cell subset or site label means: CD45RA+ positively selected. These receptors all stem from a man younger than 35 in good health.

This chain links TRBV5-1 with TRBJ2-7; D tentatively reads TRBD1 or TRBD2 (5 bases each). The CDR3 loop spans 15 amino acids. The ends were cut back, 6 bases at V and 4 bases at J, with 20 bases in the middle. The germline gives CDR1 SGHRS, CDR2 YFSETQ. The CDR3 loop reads CASNLLRDPGYEQYF. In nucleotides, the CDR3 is TGCGCCAGCAACCTTCTCCGGGACCCGGGATACGAGCAGTACTTC.

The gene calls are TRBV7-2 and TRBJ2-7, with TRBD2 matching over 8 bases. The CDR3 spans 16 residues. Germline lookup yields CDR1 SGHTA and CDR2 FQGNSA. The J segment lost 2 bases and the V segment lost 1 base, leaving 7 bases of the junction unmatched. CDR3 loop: CASSLDGLAATYEQYF. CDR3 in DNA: TGTGCCAGCAGCTTAGACGGACTAGCTGCCACCTACGAGCAGTACTTC.

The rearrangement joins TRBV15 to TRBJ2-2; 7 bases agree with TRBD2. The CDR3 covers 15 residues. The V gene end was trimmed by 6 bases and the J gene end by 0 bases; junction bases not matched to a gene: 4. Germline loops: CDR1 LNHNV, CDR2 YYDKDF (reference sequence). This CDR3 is CATRERGANTGELFF. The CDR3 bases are TGTGCCACCAGGGAGCGGGGCGCGAACACCGGGGAGCTGTTTTTT.

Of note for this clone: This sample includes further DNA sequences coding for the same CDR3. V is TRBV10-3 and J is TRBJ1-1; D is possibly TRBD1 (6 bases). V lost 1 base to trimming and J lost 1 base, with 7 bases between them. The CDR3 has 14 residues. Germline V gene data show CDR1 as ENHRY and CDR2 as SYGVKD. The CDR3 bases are TGTGCCATCAGTGAGTGGGGGCCGAACACTGAAGCTTTCTTT. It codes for CAISEWGPNTEAFF.

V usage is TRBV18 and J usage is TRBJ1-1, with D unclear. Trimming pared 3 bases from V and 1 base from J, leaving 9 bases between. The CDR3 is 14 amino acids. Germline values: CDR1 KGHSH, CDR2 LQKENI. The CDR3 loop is CASSPYTANTEAFF. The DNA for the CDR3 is TGTGCCAGCTCACCTTACACTGCGAACACTGAAGCTTTCTTT. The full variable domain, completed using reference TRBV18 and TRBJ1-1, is NAGVMQNPRHLVRRRGQEARLRCSPMKGHSHVYWYRQLPEEGLKFMVYLQKENIIDESGMPKERFSAEFPKEGPSILRIQQVVRGDSAAYFCASSPYTANTEAFFGQGTRLTVV.

In DNA, the CDR3 is TGTGCCAGCAGCCGTCCGTGGGACGGGGAGCTGTTTTTT. This translates into CASSRPWDGELFF. V usage is TRBV9 and J usage is TRBJ2-2; no clear D. V lost 4 bases, J lost 7 bases, and 11 bases lay in between. This CDR3 comprises 13 residues. The germline V gene encodes CDR1 SGDLS and CDR2 YYNGEE.

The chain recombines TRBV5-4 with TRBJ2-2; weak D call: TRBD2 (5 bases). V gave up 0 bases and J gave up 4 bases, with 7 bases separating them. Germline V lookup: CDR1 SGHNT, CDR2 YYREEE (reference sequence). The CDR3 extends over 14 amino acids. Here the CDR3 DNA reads TGTGCCAGCAGCTTGGACGGGGTCACCGGGGAGCTGTTTTTT. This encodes CASSLDGVTGELFF.

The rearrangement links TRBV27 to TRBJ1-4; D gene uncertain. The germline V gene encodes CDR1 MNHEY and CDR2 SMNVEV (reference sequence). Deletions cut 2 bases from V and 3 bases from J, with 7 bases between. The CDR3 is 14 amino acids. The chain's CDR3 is CASSLAGANEKLFF. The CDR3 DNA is TGTGCCAGCAGTTTAGCGGGAGCTAATGAAAAACTGTTTTTT.

CDR3 sequence (DNA): TGTGCCAGCAGGCCTAACAGGGGGCAATCCTACAATGAGCAGTTCTTC. It codes for CASRPNRGQSYNEQFF. This chain joins TRBV7-2 and TRBJ2-1; 9 bases align to TRBD1. J gave up 1 base and V 6 bases, and 7 bases lay outside the gene matches. Germline V gene sequence: CDR1 SGHTA, CDR2 FQGNSA. The length of the CDR3 is 16 residues.

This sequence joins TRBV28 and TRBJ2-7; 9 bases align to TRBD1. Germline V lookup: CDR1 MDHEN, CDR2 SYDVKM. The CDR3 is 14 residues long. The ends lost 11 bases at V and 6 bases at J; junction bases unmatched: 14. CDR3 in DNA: TGTGCCTCTCACGGGCGAGACAGGGGGGGCGAGCAGTACTTC. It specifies CASHGRDRGGEQYF.

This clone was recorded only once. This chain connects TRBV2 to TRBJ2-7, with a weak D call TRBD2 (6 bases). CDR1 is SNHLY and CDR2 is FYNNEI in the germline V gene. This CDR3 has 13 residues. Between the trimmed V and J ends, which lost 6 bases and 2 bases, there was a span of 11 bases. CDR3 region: CASRWEVAYEQYF. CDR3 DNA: TGTGCCAGCAGGTGGGAGGTAGCCTACGAGCAGTACTTC.

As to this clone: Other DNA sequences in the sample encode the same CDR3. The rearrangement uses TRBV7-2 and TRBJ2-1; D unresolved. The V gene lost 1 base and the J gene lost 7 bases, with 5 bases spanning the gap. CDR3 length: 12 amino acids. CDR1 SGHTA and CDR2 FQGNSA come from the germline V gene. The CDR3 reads CASSLVGNEQFF. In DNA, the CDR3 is TGTGCCAGCAGCTTAGTGGGGAATGAGCAGTTCTTC.

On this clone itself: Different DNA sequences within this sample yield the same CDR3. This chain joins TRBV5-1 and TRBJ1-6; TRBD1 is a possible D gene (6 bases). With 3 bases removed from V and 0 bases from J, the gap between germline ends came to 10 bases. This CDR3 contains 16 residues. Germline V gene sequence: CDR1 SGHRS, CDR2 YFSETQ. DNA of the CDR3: TGCGCCAGCAGCTCGGGACAAAGCTCCTATAATTCACCCCTCCACTTT. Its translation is CASSSGQSSYNSPLHF.

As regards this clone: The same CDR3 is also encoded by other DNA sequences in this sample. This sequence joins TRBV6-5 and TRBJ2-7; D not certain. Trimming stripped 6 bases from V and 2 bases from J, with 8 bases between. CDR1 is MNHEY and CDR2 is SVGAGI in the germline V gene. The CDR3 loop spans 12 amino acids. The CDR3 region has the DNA TGTGCCAGCAGGGCAGGCCCCTACGAGCAGTACTTC. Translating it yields CASRAGPYEQYF.

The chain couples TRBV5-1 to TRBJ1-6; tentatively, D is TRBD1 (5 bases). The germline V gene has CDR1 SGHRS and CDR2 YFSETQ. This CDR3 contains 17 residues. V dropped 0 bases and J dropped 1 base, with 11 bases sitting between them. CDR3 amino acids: CASSLEGTESYNSPLHF. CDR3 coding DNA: TGCGCCAGCAGCTTGGAAGGGACGGAATCCTATAATTCACCCCTCCACTTT.

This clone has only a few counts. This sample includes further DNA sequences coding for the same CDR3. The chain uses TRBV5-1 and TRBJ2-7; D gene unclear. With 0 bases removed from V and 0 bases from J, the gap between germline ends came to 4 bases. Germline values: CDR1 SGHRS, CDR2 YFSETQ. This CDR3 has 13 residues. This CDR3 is CASSLVGSYEQYF. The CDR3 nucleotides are TGCGCCAGCAGCTTGGTCGGCTCCTACGAGCAGTACTTC.

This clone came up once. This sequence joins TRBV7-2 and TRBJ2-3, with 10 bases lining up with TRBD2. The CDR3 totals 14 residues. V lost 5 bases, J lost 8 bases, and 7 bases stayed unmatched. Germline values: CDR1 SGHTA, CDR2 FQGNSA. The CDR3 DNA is TGTGCCAGCAGCGAAGTAGCGGGAGGAGGTACGCAGTATTTT. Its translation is CASSEVAGGGTQYF.

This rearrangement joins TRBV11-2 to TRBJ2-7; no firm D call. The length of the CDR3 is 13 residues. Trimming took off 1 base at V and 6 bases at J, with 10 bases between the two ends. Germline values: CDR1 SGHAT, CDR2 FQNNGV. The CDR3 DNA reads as TGTGCCAGCAGCTTAGGTCCCGGGCGCGAGCAGTACTTC. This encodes CASSLGPGREQYF.

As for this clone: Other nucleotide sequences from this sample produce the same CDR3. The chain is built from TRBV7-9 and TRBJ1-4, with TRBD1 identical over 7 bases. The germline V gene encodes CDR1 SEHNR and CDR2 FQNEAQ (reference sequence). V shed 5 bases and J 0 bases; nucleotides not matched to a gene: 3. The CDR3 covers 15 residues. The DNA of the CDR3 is TGTGCCAGCAGCCCGGGGACAGCAACTAATGAAAAACTGTTTTTT. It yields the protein CASSPGTATNEKLFF.

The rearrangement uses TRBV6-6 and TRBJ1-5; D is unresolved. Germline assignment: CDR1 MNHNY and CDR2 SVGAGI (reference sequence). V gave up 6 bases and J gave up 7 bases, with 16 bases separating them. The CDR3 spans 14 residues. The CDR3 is CASSSESQGQPQHF. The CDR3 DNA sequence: TGTGCCAGCAGCTCGGAGTCCCAAGGACAGCCCCAGCATTTT.